The clone carrying this TCR beta chain occurred once. Its target is not known. The length of the CDR3 is 15 residues. Deletions cut 4 bases from V and 4 bases from J, with 18 bases between. Germline assignment: CDR1 SGHNT and CDR2 YYREEE (reference sequence). This sample's treatment: roughly 18 received Ad26.COV2.S at low or high dose, single or two shots; about 5 received placebo; per-sample allocation not given. Sampling was performed 63 days after the first vaccine or placebo injection. The vaccine antigen was prefusion-stabilized Wuhan SARS-CoV-2 spike. The sample originates from a study of Ad26.COV2.S vaccination and SARS-CoV-2 variants. Method: immunoSEQ multiplex PCR; TCRdb's copy keeps in-frame clones and lacks some. The sample yields about 350,000 clones, 88% seen once. Findings and caveats of the study: Vaccine and placebo groups showed comparable non-spike TCR breadth.

The source of this sequence is a person aged 18-65 years who received the Ad26.COV2.S COVID-19 vaccine or a placebo. This sequence joins TRBV5-4 and TRBJ2-7; D might be TRBD1 or TRBD2, each matching 5 bases. Sequenced material: peripheral blood, taken in a trial of Ad26.COV2.S vaccine versus placebo. CDR3 sequence: CASSLTPGPSYEQYF. The CDR3 region has the DNA TGTGCCAGCAGCCTTACGCCGGGACCTTCGTACGAGCAGTACTTC.